The rows below give T cell receptor beta chains drawn from one sample of a study of tumor and adjacent non-tumor tissue in lung cancer. TCRdb independently ran MiXCR on the multiplex PCR reads; one entry per CDR3 protein. The sample carries fewer than 120,000 distinct CDR3 sequences, 84% recorded once. Sequencing was carried out using lung tumor tissue. All receptors derive from a man aged 65 to 79 with non-small cell lung cancer. Both conserved end residues are part of each CDR3. D genes are given only for firm matches. Clone size is shown for a subset of rows, as once, few, many or a class of expanded clone.

J | V | size | D | length | CDR3 | DNA
TRBJ1-5 | TRBV12-3/TRBV12-4 | . | . | 14 | CASRNREFHKPQHF | TGTGCCAGCAGGAACAGGGAGTTTCATAAGCCCCAGCATTTT
TRBJ2-2 | TRBV4-2 | . | TRBD2 | 17 | CASSHERLAGDTGELFF | TGTGCCAGCAGCCACGAGCGACTAGCGGGAGACACCGGGGAGCTGTTTTTC
TRBJ2-3 | TRBV6-2/TRBV6-3 | . | . | 14 | CANKDQTNTDTQYF | TGTGCCAACAAGGATCAGACGAACACAGATACGCAGTATTTT
TRBJ2-3 | TRBV28 | . | . | 17 | CASSLEDKGVGNQPQYF | TGTGCCAGCAGTCTCGAGGACAAGGGGGTCGGCAATCAGCCCCAGTATTTT
TRBJ2-7 | TRBV12-3/TRBV12-4 | . | TRBD2 | 15 | CANSHGWGGIYEQYF | TGCGCCAACAGTCACGGATGGGGAGGGATCTACGAGCAGTACTTC
TRBJ2-2 | TRBV11-2 | . | . | 14 | CFSSLESQSGELFF | TGTTTCAGCAGCCTGGAGAGTCAGTCCGGGGAGCTGTTTTTT
TRBJ1-1 | TRBV11-2 | . | . | 13 | CASSLTGNTEASF | TGTGCCAGTAGCTTGACGGGGAACACTGAAGCTTCCTTT
TRBJ2-2 | TRBV6-1 | many | . | 12 | CASFGAPGELFF | TGTGCCAGCTTTGGGGCGCCCGGGGAGCTGTTTTTT
TRBJ1-1 | TRBV29-1 | . | . | 14 | CSSIIDRWNTEAFF | TGCAGCAGCATAATCGACAGGTGGAACACTGAAGCTTTCTTT
TRBJ2-7 | TRBV11-1 | . | . | 14 | CASSTWNRAYEPYF | TGTGCCAGCAGCACCTGGAACAGGGCCTACGAGCCGTATTTC
TRBJ1-2 | TRBV10-3 | . | . | 16 | CAINSISQGSSYGYTF | TGTGCCATCAATTCCATCTCACAGGGATCGTCCTATGGCTACACCTTC
TRBJ2-3 | TRBV5-4 | many | TRBD2 | 16 | CASSLGLAGVTDTQYF | TGTGCCAGCAGCTTGGGTCTAGCGGGAGTTACAGATACGCAGTATTTT
TRBJ2-1 | TRBV6-6 | . | . | 10 | CTSTTYEQFF | TGTACCAGCACTACCTATGAGCAGTTCTTC
TRBJ2-7 | TRBV20-1 | . | . | 14 | CSARWQASSYEQYF | TGCAGTGCTAGGTGGCAGGCGAGCTCCTACGAGCAGTACTTC
TRBJ2-7 | TRBV11-2 | . | . | 14 | CASRLVAGTYEQYF | TGCGCCAGCAGGTTAGTTGCGGGGACCTACGAGCAATACTTC
TRBJ2-5 | TRBV29-1 | . | . | 12 | CSVEVGGEYQYF | TGCAGCGTTGAAGTCGGCGGAGAGTACCAGTACTTC
TRBJ2-3 | TRBV11-2 | . | . | 13 | CATYGRSTNTQFF | TGTGCCACATATGGTCGGAGCACAAATACGCAGTTTTTT
TRBJ1-1 | TRBV11-2 | large | . | 16 | CASSLAEMGMNTEAFF | TGTGCCAGCAGCTTAGCGGAGATGGGGATGAACACTGAAGCTTTCTTT
TRBJ2-7 | TRBV6-6 | . | . | 12 | CASAPVSYEKYF | TGTGCCAGCGCGCCTGTCTCATACGAGAAGTACTTC
TRBJ2-2 | TRBV10-3 | . | . | 16 | CAITGRATPGTGELIF | TGTGCCATCACTGGGCGGGCTACCCCAGGTACCGGGGAGCTGATTTTT
TRBJ1-4 | TRBV11-2 | once | TRBD1 | 17 | CASSLARGRGTNEIPFF | TGTGCCAGCAGCTTAGCCAGGGGGCGAGGAACTAATGAAATACCGTTTTTT
TRBJ1-4 | TRBV11-2 | . | . | 15 | CASSRSRTSNEKLFF | TGCGCCAGCAGCAGAAGTCGGACAAGTAATGAGAAACTGTTTTTT
TRBJ1-1 | TRBV20-1 | many | . | 13 | CSAARDTYTEAFF | TGCAGTGCTGCACGGGACACATACACTGAAGCTTTCTTT
TRBJ2-2 | TRBV4-1 | once | . | 19 | CASSQVSFLAGSVTWELFF | TGCGCCAGCAGCCAAGTTTCATTTTTGGCGGGATCAGTCACATGGGAGCTGTTTTTT
TRBJ2-7 | TRBV6-6 | . | . | 14 | CDSVAGGSPYEQYF | TGTGACAGCGTTGCAGGGGGGAGCCCCTACGAGCAGTACTTC
TRBJ2-7 | TRBV28 | . | TRBD1 | 15 | CVSSVNTGENYEQYF | TGTGTCAGCAGTGTGAACACAGGGGAGAACTACGAGCAGTACTTC
TRBJ2-7 | TRBV28 | many | . | 12 | CASSLSRREQYF | TGTGCCAGCAGTTTAAGCAGACGAGAGCAGTACTTC
TRBJ2-7 | TRBV7-8 | . | . | 14 | CAGSADPSSYEQYF | TGTGCCGGCAGTGCAGACCCAAGCTCCTACGAGCAGTACTTC
TRBJ1-5 | TRBV12-3/TRBV12-4 | . | . | 16 | CPSSFKASGGKQPQHF | TGTCCCAGCAGTTTTAAGGCCTCTGGGGGCAAACAGCCCCAGCATTTT
TRBJ2-7 | TRBV11-2 | . | TRBD1 | 15 | CANNPGTGLSYEQYF | TGTGCCAACAACCCCGGGACAGGGCTCTCCTACGAGCAGTACTTC
TRBJ1-6 | TRBV11-2 | . | . | 13 | CASSLTWESPLHF | TGTGCCAGCAGCTTGACATGGGAGTCACCCCTCCACTTT
TRBJ2-7 | TRBV6-5 | . | . | 13 | CVSRQYSSYEQYF | TGTGTCAGCAGACAGTACAGCTCCTACGAGCAGTACTTC
TRBJ1-2 | TRBV5-4 | . | . | 13 | CASSLDANCGYTF | TGTGCTAGCAGCTTGGACGCTAACTGTGGCTACACCTTC
TRBJ1-1 | TRBV12-3/TRBV12-4 | . | . | 13 | CASCLRDTQKALF | TGTGCCAGCTGTCTTCGGGACACACAGAAAGCTTTATTT
TRBJ1-3 | TRBV12-3/TRBV12-4 | . | . | 16 | CASTFSLPHSGNTIYF | TGTGCCAGTACTTTCTCTCTCCCCCACTCTGGAAACACCATATATTTT
TRBJ1-2 | TRBV12-3/TRBV12-4 | . | . | 11 | CAGSSDKGYTF | TGTGCCGGTAGTTCAGACAAAGGCTATACCTTC
TRBJ2-7 | TRBV28 | . | . | 15 | CASTFRQAGGYEQYF | TGTGCCAGCACCTTCCGGCAGGCCGGGGGTTACGAGCAGTACTTC
TRBJ2-1 | TRBV29-1 | . | . | 12 | CSVVISVNVQFF | TGCAGCGTTGTGATTAGCGTGAACGTGCAGTTCTTC
TRBJ2-7 | TRBV29-1 | . | . | 11 | CSVATGFDQYF | TGCAGCGTCGCGACGGGGTTCGACCAGTACTTC
TRBJ2-1 | TRBV6-1 | . | . | 16 | CASTLRGGTGSNEQSF | TGCGCCAGCACCCTAAGGGGGGGCACCGGGTCCAATGAGCAATCCTTC
TRBJ2-1 | TRBV6-2/TRBV6-3 | few | . | 13 | CVSSSRVRNEQLF | TGTGTCAGCAGTTCGAGGGTACGCAATGAGCAGTTGTTC
TRBJ2-3 | TRBV29-1 | . | TRBD2 | 13 | CCVNRLAGVTQYF | TGCTGCGTTAATCGTCTAGCGGGAGTGACGCAGTATTTT
TRBJ2-3 | TRBV11-3 | . | . | 15 | CANTRREVSINTQYF | TGTGCCAATACTCGTCGGGAAGTAAGCATAAATACGCAGTATTTT
TRBJ1-2 | TRBV11-2 | . | . | 13 | CASSYATDYGCTF | TGTGCCAGCAGCTATGCTACAGACTATGGCTGCACCTTC
TRBJ1-2 | TRBV10-3 | . | . | 11 | CAIEDPEGYTF | TGTGCCATTGAGGACCCAGAGGGCTACACCTTC
TRBJ2-1 | TRBV11-1 | . | TRBD2 | 16 | CATSGRPGLAHNEQFF | TGTGCCACTTCGGGACGACCGGGACTAGCCCACAATGAGCAGTTCTTC
TRBJ1-2 | TRBV28 | . | . | 14 | CASSMVGRTYGYTF | TGTGCCAGCAGTATGGTCGGCAGAACCTATGGTTACACCTTC
TRBJ1-2 | TRBV4-2 | . | . | 14 | CASSLVGVDYGYTF | TGTGCCAGCAGCCTGGTGGGGGTTGACTATGGCTACACATTC
TRBJ2-5 | TRBV10-2 | . | . | 12 | CAGSNRSNTQYF | TGCGCCGGCAGCAACAGGAGTAATACTCAGTACTTC
TRBJ2-1 | TRBV6-6 | . | TRBD2 | 15 | CASIMTSGPYKEHFF | TGTGCCAGTATTATGACTAGCGGCCCTTACAAAGAGCATTTCTTC
TRBJ2-1 | TRBV6-1 | once | . | 15 | CTSSQLVGSYNEQFF | TGTACCAGCAGTCAACTAGTGGGATCCTATAATGAGCAGTTCTTC
TRBJ2-1 | TRBV6-2/TRBV6-3 | few | . | 15 | CASSPGLGNTNKQFF | TGTGCCAGCAGTCCGGGGCTAGGTAATACCAATAAGCAGTTCTTC